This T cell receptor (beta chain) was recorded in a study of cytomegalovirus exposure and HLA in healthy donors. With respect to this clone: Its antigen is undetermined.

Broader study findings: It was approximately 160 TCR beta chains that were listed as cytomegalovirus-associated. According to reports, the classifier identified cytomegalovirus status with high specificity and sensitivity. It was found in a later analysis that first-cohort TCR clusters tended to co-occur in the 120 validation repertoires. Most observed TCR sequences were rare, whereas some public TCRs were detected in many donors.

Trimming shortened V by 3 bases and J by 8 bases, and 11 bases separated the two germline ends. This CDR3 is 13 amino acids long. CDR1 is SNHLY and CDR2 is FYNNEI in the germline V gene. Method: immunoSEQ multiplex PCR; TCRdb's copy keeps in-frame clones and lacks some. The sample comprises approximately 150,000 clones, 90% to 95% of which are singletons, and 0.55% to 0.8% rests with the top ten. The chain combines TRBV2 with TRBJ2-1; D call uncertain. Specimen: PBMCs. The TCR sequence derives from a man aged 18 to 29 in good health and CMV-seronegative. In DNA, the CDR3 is TGTGCCAGCAGTGAGGCGGATATAGATGAGCAGTTCTTC. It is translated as CASSEADIDEQFF. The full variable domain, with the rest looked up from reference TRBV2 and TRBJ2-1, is EPEVTQTPSHQVTQMGQEVILRCVPISNHLYFYWYRQILGQKVEFLVSFYNNEISEKSEIFDDQFSVERPDGSNFTLKIRSTKLEDSAMYFCASSEADIDEQFFGPGTRLTVL.